This TCR beta chain was recovered during a study of blood T cell repertoires in COVID-19 (TCRdb year 2020). General notes on the study: Samples covering the acute and convalescent phases of COVID-19 were provided by collaborators in the United States, Italy and Spain. The prospective study material was composed of cDNA or gDNA derived from T cells, B-cell-depleted T cells, or PBMCs. A freely available public database, intended as a resource for researchers studying the immune response to SARS-CoV-2, is where the repertoires were released. The dataset comprised deeply sampled blood TCRbeta repertoires from subjects exposed to, actively infected with, or recovered from COVID-19. Where HLA class I and class II types were available, the types were taken from metadata supplied by the sample provider, not from assay-based typing. Sample metadata almost always included a de-identified subject ID, COVID-19 status, age in years and sex. The samples were drawn from two sources: the first 160 participants of the ongoing ImmuneRACE study, and fewer than 1,500 subjects contributed by 6 global collaborators. The full study reports these points: The amount of clinical and demographic metadata varied by source and participant and was provided uncurated.

To note about this clone: The antigen it binds to is not known. No clone much larger than this one lies a single base away; base qualities are absent.

Whole blood was collected in K2EDTA tubes by collaborating institutions according to the institutions' own protocols. For TCRbeta analysis, collaborators shipped samples in one of three forms: frozen whole blood, isolated PBMCs, or DNA extracted from either of those sample types. TCRbeta CDR3 regions were amplified from genomic DNA by means of the immunoSEQ Assay, a bias-controlled multiplex PCR. Turning to the authors' computational methods: Within the assay, amplification of reference gene primers was used to estimate how many nucleated cells each sample contained. To quantify the absolute abundance of each unique TCRbeta CDR3 rearrangement, sequence reads were collapsed and filtered. For each sample, productive Simpson clonality was calculated by taking the square root of Simpson's diversity index across productive rearrangements. Held by TCRdb, this immuneACCESS table contains in-frame sequences only and omits some clones. Under half of the omission traces to an unresolved V gene where checked; the cause of the rest is unknown. The V and J calls and clone size are taken from that table; D and trimming were inferred from the DNA. Across this sample there are 90,000 to 130,000 clones, with 75% to 80% seen only once. The top ten hold under 20% of the sample.

This clonotype was sampled from a woman aged 80 or over with active or convalescent COVID-19. Sequencing was performed on peripheral blood.

This receptor has the CDR3 CASSLVGGESYGYTF. The nucleotide sequence reads as follows: TGTGCCAGCAGCTTAGTCGGTGGGGAGAGCTATGGCTACACCTTC. This chain joins TRBV7-2 to TRBJ1-2; no confident D gene assignment can be made. Deletion took 1 base off V and 4 bases off J, with a span of 13 bases between the germline ends. CDR1 and CDR2 were assigned from the germline V gene as SGHTA and FQGNSA. The cysteine opens and the phenylalanine closes a CDR3 of 15 amino acids. Kept here is only the CDR3 DNA, which spans 45 bases and is read in frame from base 1.